This entry describes one T cell receptor beta chain. The sample originates from a study of T cell clonotyping in hematopoietic cell transplantation. This CDR3 contains 13 residues. Germline V gene sequence: CDR1 SNHLY, CDR2 FYNNEI. V gave up 1 base and J gave up 7 bases, with 10 bases separating them. Data came from immunoSEQ multiplex PCR; TCRdb stores just in-frame clones and leaves some out. The sample yields more than 65,000 clones, around 94% seen once. Input material: peripheral blood mononuclear cells. The receptor comes from a man aged 45-60 years in good health. Some clones in this sample may be carry-over from other donors' samples. The J gene is TRBJ1-2, the V gene TRBV2; D is undetermined. CDR3 DNA: TGTGCCAGCAGTGAAGGCCCCCTCGGTGGCTACACCTTC. Translating gives CASSEGPLGGYTF.